What follows describes a single T cell receptor beta chain. TCRdb keeps only in-frame clones here, not all; method: immunoSEQ multiplex PCR. The table shows 95,000 to 150,000 clones, with around 86% occurring only once. The sample comes from a study of control samples from healthy donors and cancer patients. V lost 5 bases, J lost 7 bases, and 10 bases stayed unmatched. Germline V lookup: CDR1 SGHNT, CDR2 YENEEA. The CDR3 has 14 amino acids. The chain employs TRBV11-3 and TRBJ2-7, with 8 positions matching TRBD1. Specimen: blood. The source of this sequence is a man aged 40-49 years in good health. CDR3 sequence (DNA): TGTGCCAGCAGCCCAAGGACAGGGCAGGGGGAGCAGTACTTC. It is translated as CASSPRTGQGEQYF.